The 27 T cell receptor beta chains given below trace back to one sample, sequenced in a study of T-cell memory formation after mild COVID-19. TCRdb re-called the 5' RACE reads through MiXCR, storing one row per CDR3 protein. The data contain 550,000 to 600,000 distinct CDR3 sequences, roughly 21% of them seen just once; the ten biggest clones take up about 8.4%. Source material: PBMCs or a T cell subset sorted from them (not recorded which). These receptors originate from an adult woman who had mild COVID-19 (a few samples of this study predate the infection). Cell type and time point are not known.

In its sample, this clonotype was seen a few times. The rearrangement links TRBV11-2 to TRBJ2-1; 10 bases line up with TRBD2. CDR3 length equals 15 residues. Germline lookup yields CDR1 SGHAT and CDR2 FQNNGV. The V segment lost 7 bases and the J segment 3 bases; nucleotides outside the gene matches: 6. The CDR3 nucleotides are TGTGCCAGCACGCCAGCGGGAGGGATCTACAATGAGCAGTTCTTC. Translation: CASTPAGGIYNEQFF.

This clonotype was picked up a small number of times. The V call is TRBV7-3, the J call TRBJ1-1; D is unclear. V shed 3 bases and J shed 0 bases, with 11 bases lying between them. The CDR3 sequence is 15 residues long. From germline, CDR1 is SGHTA and CDR2 FQGTGA. CDR3 nucleotides: TGTGCCAGCAGCTTCTCACAGACCATGAACACTGAAGCTTTCTTT. Translated: CASSFSQTMNTEAFF.

This clonotype was picked up a small number of times. The chain is built from TRBV12-3 or TRBV12-4 and TRBJ2-1; D is perhaps TRBD2 (5 bases). The CDR3 loop spans 14 amino acids. V gave up 3 bases and J gave up 2 bases, with 8 bases separating them. The CDR3 sequence is CASSLRRAYNEQFF. The CDR3 region has the DNA TGTGCCAGCAGTTTGAGGCGGGCCTACAATGAGCAGTTCTTC.

Only a few counts were recorded for this clonotype. J is TRBJ2-5 and V is TRBV5-4; 13 bases match TRBD2. After removal of 4 bases from V and 1 base from J, the junction contained 4 bases not matched to a gene. Germline V gene lookup returns CDR1 SGHNT and CDR2 YYREEE (reference sequence). The CDR3 length is 16 residues. As DNA, the CDR3 is TGTGCCAGCAGCGCGGGACTAGCGGGGTCCCAAGAGACCCAGTACTTC. It codes for CASSAGLAGSQETQYF.

This clonotype was observed a few times. The chain has TRBV4-1 and TRBJ1-1; D gene uncertain. The CDR3 is 13 residues long. V shed 0 bases and J shed 7 bases, with 9 bases lying between them. Germline values: CDR1 MGHRA, CDR2 YSYEKL. The CDR3 coding sequence is TGCGCCAGCAGCCAAGATAGTTTCCTTGAAGCTTTCTTT. Protein sequence: CASSQDSFLEAFF.

This chain joins TRBV29-1 and TRBJ2-2; D not certain. Germline V gene data show CDR1 as SQVTM and CDR2 as ANQGSEA. The CDR3 is made up of 14 amino acids. V was pared by 7 bases and J by 0 bases, with 12 bases between. The CDR3 region has the DNA TGCAGCGCCGGCGGTCTAGCGAACACCGGGGAGCTGTTTTTT. Translated: CSAGGLANTGELFF.

This clonotype was seen a handful of times. This chain connects TRBV3-1 to TRBJ2-3, with D possibly matching TRBD2 (6 bases). V lost 4 bases and J lost 2, with 10 bases in between. This CDR3 spans 14 amino acids. Per the germline V gene, CDR1 is LGHDT and CDR2 is YNNKEL (reference sequence). CDR3 in DNA: TGTGCCAGCAGCCGGAGGGTATACACAGATACGCAGTATTTT. It is translated as CASSRRVYTDTQYF.

This chain uses TRBV7-9 with TRBJ2-1; weak D call: TRBD2 (5 bases). V lost 5 bases and J 8 bases, leaving 13 bases between the germline ends. The length of the CDR3 is 13 residues. Germline lookup yields CDR1 SEHNR and CDR2 FQNEAQ (reference sequence). CDR3 DNA: TGTGCCAGCAGCGCACCGCTAGCTGATGAGCAGTTCTTC. Residues: CASSAPLADEQFF.

The CDR3 protein is CASSQEGADGYTF. CDR3 nucleotides: TGTGCCAGCAGCCAAGAAGGGGCTGATGGCTACACCTTC. This rearrangement joins TRBV4-2 to TRBJ1-2, with D possibly TRBD1 on 5 matching bases. The V end lost 0 bases, the J end lost 6 bases, and 8 bases lay between the germline ends. The germline CDR1 and CDR2 sequences are LGHNA and YNFKEQ. This CDR3 is built from 13 residues.

The sample holds a few counts of this clonotype. The chain employs TRBV27 and TRBJ2-7, with D tentatively TRBD2 (6 bases). Germline CDR1 is MNHEY and CDR2 is SMNVEV (reference sequence). The V and J ends lost 10 bases and 1 base respectively, with 14 bases between them. The CDR3 is made up of 13 amino acids. The DNA of the CDR3 is TGTGCCACCCAATCGGCGGGGTCCTACGAGCAGTACTTC. Protein product: CATQSAGSYEQYF.

V is TRBV15 and J is TRBJ2-3, with D unresolved. Germline V gene sequence: CDR1 LNHNV, CDR2 YYDKDF (reference sequence). This CDR3 is 16 amino acids long. Trimming cost V 0 bases and J 2 bases, with 12 bases left between them. The CDR3: CATSRDPRISTDTQYF. Written as DNA, the CDR3 is TGTGCCACCAGCAGAGATCCGCGGATTTCCACAGATACGCAGTATTTT.

This chain connects TRBV12-3 or TRBV12-4 to TRBJ1-3; D remains ambiguous. Trimming pared 4 bases from V and 0 bases from J, leaving 10 bases between. The CDR3 is made up of 15 amino acids. The CDR3 sequence: CASSSTQLSGNTIYF. CDR3 DNA: TGTGCCAGCAGTTCCACTCAGCTCTCTGGAAACACCATATATTTT.

This clonotype was observed a few times. V usage is TRBV20-1 and J usage is TRBJ1-6; D not resolved. Germline V gives CDR1 DFQATT, CDR2 SNEGSKA (reference sequence). The CDR3 extends over 10 amino acids. V was shortened by 5 bases and J by 10 bases, with 6 bases between the two germline ends. The CDR3: CSAEISPLHF. In DNA, the CDR3 is TGCAGTGCTGAGATCTCACCCCTCCACTTT.

The CDR3 nucleotides are TGTGCCAGCCGGAGGGTCAACAGACCGAACACTGAAGCTTTCTTT. It encodes CASRRVNRPNTEAFF. J is TRBJ1-1 and V is TRBV2, with no clear D. The CDR3 totals 15 residues. With 8 bases removed from V and 1 base from J, the gap between germline ends came to 17 bases. CDR1 is SNHLY, CDR2 FYNNEI, per germline.

Only a few counts were recorded for this clonotype. The chain links TRBV12-3 or TRBV12-4 to TRBJ2-5; 15 bases map to TRBD2. V shed 0 bases and J 5 bases; nucleotides not matched to a gene: 7. This CDR3 region has 18 residues. The CDR3 sequence: CASSLATGLAGGPETQYF. The CDR3 bases are TGTGCCAGCAGTTTAGCGACGGGACTAGCGGGAGGTCCTGAGACCCAGTACTTC.

Only a few counts were recorded for this clonotype. The chain couples TRBV10-3 to TRBJ1-1; D is undetermined. The CDR3 is 13 residues long. Germline V gene sequence: CDR1 ENHRY, CDR2 SYGVKD. Trimming pared 4 bases from V and 3 bases from J, leaving 9 bases between. The CDR3 DNA reads TGTGCCATCAGTGTGCGGTTCGACACTGAAGCTTTCTTT. Residues: CAISVRFDTEAFF.

The V and J genes are TRBV12-3 or TRBV12-4 and TRBJ2-1; TRBD1 matches at 7 bases. The CDR3 spans 14 residues. V was clipped by 5 bases and J by 6 bases; unmatched bases: 7. The CDR3 region is CASSRTGPANEQFF. In DNA, the CDR3 is TGTGCCAGCAGTAGGACAGGACCCGCCAATGAGCAGTTCTTC.

This chain joins TRBV2 and TRBJ2-4; 8 bases fit TRBD1. The CDR3 totals 17 residues. Looked up from germline, CDR1 is SNHLY and CDR2 is FYNNEI. J gave up 3 bases and V 7 bases, and 14 bases lay outside the gene matches. Here the CDR3 reads CASTWVAGGSGKNIQYF. CDR3 DNA: TGTGCCAGCACCTGGGTTGCAGGGGGCTCTGGCAAAAACATTCAGTACTTC.

The sample holds a few counts of this clonotype. The CDR3: CASSFGLAQETQYF. The CDR3 region has the DNA TGTGCCAGCAGCTTCGGACTCGCCCAAGAGACCCAGTACTTC. V usage is TRBV7-6 and J usage is TRBJ2-5; possible D gene TRBD2, 5 bases. In germline, CDR1 is SGHVS, CDR2 FNYEAQ. Trimming took 3 bases from V and 1 from J, leaving 9 bases between them. The CDR3 has 14 residues.

The chain has TRBV10-3 and TRBJ2-2, with TRBD2 matching over 13 bases. J lost 5 bases, V lost 5 bases, and 8 bases had no gene match. The CDR3 length is 17 residues. Germline V gives CDR1 ENHRY, CDR2 SYGVKD. In DNA form, the CDR3 reads TGTGCCATCAGTACACTAGCGGGAGGGCCGGGGACCGGGGAGCTGTTTTTT. Protein sequence: CAISTLAGGPGTGELFF.

This clonotype turned up a few times. The chain employs TRBV5-1 and TRBJ1-1; no clear D. Trimming stripped 4 bases from V and 5 bases from J, with 6 bases between. This CDR3 is 11 amino acids long. CDR1 is SGHRS and CDR2 is YFSETQ in the germline V gene. CDR3 loop: CASSHSTEAFF. CDR3 in DNA: TGCGCCAGCAGCCACTCGACTGAAGCTTTCTTT.

This clonotype was counted between two and nine times. CDR3: CASSLGGGASSYNEQFF. The CDR3 DNA follows: TGCGCCAGCAGCTTGGGAGGGGGGGCGAGCTCCTACAATGAGCAGTTCTTC. The chain recombines TRBV5-1 with TRBJ2-1; tentatively, D is TRBD2 (7 bases). The V end lost 0 bases, the J end lost 0 bases, and 13 bases lay between the germline ends. Germline V gene lookup returns CDR1 SGHRS and CDR2 YFSETQ. There are 17 residues in the CDR3.

The sample holds a few counts of this clonotype. The genes are TRBV7-2 and TRBJ2-1; D gene ambiguous. Germline CDR1 SGHTA, CDR2 FQGNSA. This CDR3 spans 14 amino acids. Trimming removed 1 base from V and 2 bases from J, with 6 bases in between. The CDR3 reads CASSLVRTYNEQFF. The CDR3 nucleotides read TGTGCCAGCAGCTTAGTACGAACCTACAATGAGCAGTTCTTC.

This clonotype has just a few counts. The chain has TRBV30 and TRBJ1-2; TRBD1 agrees at 9 bases. With V trimmed by 5 bases and J by 2 bases, 3 bases remained unmatched. The V gene's germline CDR1 is GTSNPN and CDR2 SVGIG (reference sequence). The CDR3 spans 13 residues. CDR3 DNA: TGTGCCTGGGGGGGACAGGGAAACTATGGCTACACCTTC. As protein: CAWGGQGNYGYTF.

This clonotype was counted a few times. This rearrangement joins TRBV7-9 to TRBJ2-4; 7 bases agree with TRBD2. The junction had 9 bases not matched to a gene; V was cut back by 2 bases and J by 2 bases. Germline V gives CDR1 SEHNR, CDR2 FQNEAQ (reference sequence). This CDR3 is built from 17 residues. CDR3 in DNA: TGTGCCAGCAGCTTATTTGGGGAGGGTGTTACCAAAAACATTCAGTACTTC. The encoded protein is CASSLFGEGVTKNIQYF. Variable domain in full (rest from reference TRBV7-9 and TRBJ2-4): DTGVSQNPRHKITKRGQNVTFRCDPISEHNRLYWYRQTLGQGPEFLTYFQNEAQLEKSRLLSDRFSAERPKGSFSTLEIQRTEQGDSAMYLCASSLFGEGVTKNIQYFGAGTRLSVL.

The rearrangement links TRBV20-1 to TRBJ1-2; TRBD1 agrees at 9 bases. V lost 6 bases and J lost 5; bases outside the gene matches: 7. CDR1 and CDR2 from the germline V gene are DFQATT and SNEGSKA (reference sequence). The CDR3 consists of 13 residues. CDR3 sequence (DNA): TGCAGTGCAAGGGACAGGGATTCGTATGGCTACACCTTC. Protein product: CSARDRDSYGYTF.

This clonotype was counted ten times or more. This rearrangement joins TRBV11-1 to TRBJ1-1; no clear D gene. From germline, CDR1 is SGHAT and CDR2 FQDESV (reference sequence). V was shortened by 2 bases and J by 5 bases, with 3 bases between the two germline ends. The CDR3 is 11 residues long. This CDR3 is CASSLQTEAFF. CDR3 sequence (DNA): TGTGCCAGCAGCTTACAGACTGAAGCTTTCTTT.